This T cell receptor beta chain was found in a study of blood T cell repertoires in COVID-19 (dated by TCRdb to 2019 to 2021). With regard to the full study: Samples from collaborators originated in the United States, Italy and Spain and spanned both the acute and convalescent phases of COVID-19. Samples were obtained from the ongoing ImmuneRACE study (first 160 participants) and from 1,254 subjects provided by 6 global collaborators. The sample metadata nearly always contained a de-identified subject ID, COVID-19 status, age in years and sex. A freely available public database, intended as a resource for researchers studying the immune response to SARS-CoV-2, is where the repertoires were released. Where available, HLA class I and class II types were taken from metadata supplied by the sample provider and were not determined by assay-based typing. The dataset comprised deeply sampled blood TCRbeta repertoires from subjects exposed to, actively infected with, or recovered from COVID-19. The prospective study material was composed of cDNA or gDNA derived from T cells, B-cell-depleted T cells, or PBMCs. Here is what the overall study found, with its caveats: How much clinical and demographic metadata was included differed by source and by participant, and the metadata was provided uncurated.

The collaborating institutions used their own protocols to collect whole blood in K2EDTA tubes. For TCRbeta analysis, collaborator samples were shipped as frozen whole blood, as isolated PBMCs, or as DNA extracted from either sample type. TCRbeta CDR3 regions were amplified from genomic DNA using the immunoSEQ Assay, a bias-controlled multiplex PCR. From the authors' description of their analysis: The number of nucleated cells in each sample was estimated from the amplification of reference gene primers within the assay. Sequence reads were collapsed and filtered to measure the absolute abundance of every unique TCRbeta CDR3 rearrangement. For each sample, productive Simpson clonality was calculated by taking the square root of Simpson's diversity index across productive rearrangements. This immuneACCESS table, as held by TCRdb, lists in-frame sequences with V and J called but not all clones. Of the missing ones, under half trace to an unresolved V gene in checked studies; the others have no known cause. That table supplies the V and J calls and clone size; D and trimming were determined from the DNA. Here the sample has 150,000 to 200,000 clones; 80% to 90% occur a single time. The ten largest account for 3.5% to 4.5% of the sample.

About this clone: The specificity of this receptor is unknown. Germline and junction disagree at one end, which may indicate a read error.

This TCR came from a man aged 18 to 30 with active or convalescent COVID-19. The sequencing sample was made of peripheral blood.

For the CDR3, the sequence is CASSSNNEQFF. In nucleotides, the sequence is TGTGCCAGCAGCTCCAACAATGAGCAGTTCTTC. The chain is made from TRBV5-4 and TRBJ2-1; no D gene can be assigned with confidence. For CDR1 and CDR2, the germline V gene (reference sequence) lists SGHNT and YYREEE. The CDR3 sequence holds 11 residues, the cysteine and phenylalanine included. The sequence is cut down to CDR3 DNA, 33 bases in frame from base 1. When the CDR3 is completed using the reference TRBV5-4 and TRBJ2-1 genes on either side, the full variable domain is ETGVTQSPTHLIKTRGQQVTLRCSSQSGHNTVSWYQQALGQGPQFIFQYYREEENGRGNFPPRFSGLQFPNYSSELNVNALELDDSALYLCASSSNNEQFFGPGTRLTVL.